Following are 19 T cell receptor beta chains from one sample sequenced in a study of shared clonotypes between healthy human individuals. Assay: immunoSEQ multiplex PCR; the TCRdb copy retains only in-frame clones and omits some. The sample lists around 1.5 million clones, around 98% occurring once. The specimen was naive CD4+ T cells sorted from blood. Indicated subset: CD45RA+ positively selected. The receptor set was obtained from a man in his thirties or forties in good health.

The chain joins TRBV4-1 to TRBJ2-1; D may be TRBD2 (6 bases). The CDR3 length is 15 residues. Germline V gene data show CDR1 as MGHRA and CDR2 as YSYEKL. The ends were cut back, 1 base at V and 4 bases at J, with 11 bases in the middle. CDR3 loop: CASSQVWRGYNEQFF. CDR3 nucleotides: TGCGCCAGCAGCCAAGTCTGGCGGGGATACAATGAGCAGTTCTTC.

J is TRBJ2-5 and V is TRBV5-4; 7 bases agree with TRBD2. The CDR3 has 14 residues. Germline CDR1 and CDR2: SGHNT and YYREEE (reference sequence). V gave up 5 bases and J gave up 1 base; unmatched junction bases: 5. The DNA of the CDR3 is TGTGCCAGCAGTTCAGCGGGACTCCAAGAGACCCAGTACTTC. This codes for CASSSAGLQETQYF.

The chain joins TRBV7-2 to TRBJ2-3; D is unresolved. Germline V gene lookup returns CDR1 SGHTA and CDR2 FQGNSA. This CDR3 is built from 13 residues. V lost 5 bases, J lost 2 bases, and 8 bases lay in between. Written as DNA, the CDR3 is TGTGCCAGCAGCACCCCGGCCACAGATACGCAGTATTTT. This gives the protein CASSTPATDTQYF.

This chain connects TRBV11-2 to TRBJ2-7; TRBD2 agrees at 7 bases. The J segment lost 0 bases and the V segment lost 3 bases, leaving 5 bases of the junction unmatched. Germline loops: CDR1 SGHAT, CDR2 FQNNGV. This CDR3 has 15 amino acids. The CDR3, as DNA: TGTGCCAGCAGCTTCTTGGGGGAGGGCTCCTACGAGCAGTACTTC. Amino acid sequence: CASSFLGEGSYEQYF.

This chain joins TRBV7-8 and TRBJ2-5, with D maybe TRBD1 (5 bases). The germline V gene encodes CDR1 SGHVS and CDR2 FQNEAQ. The CDR3 is made up of 12 amino acids. V was cut by 5 bases and J by 5 bases, with 9 bases left in between. CDR3 sequence: CASSLGAETQYF. In nucleotides, the CDR3 is TGTGCCAGCAGCCTTGGGGCGGAGACCCAGTACTTC.

About this clone itself: Distinct nucleotide sequences in the sample also encode this CDR3. V gene TRBV5-1 combines with J gene TRBJ2-1; D unclear. CDR3 length: 15 residues. Per the germline V gene, CDR1 is SGHRS and CDR2 is YFSETQ. Trimming pared 0 bases from V and 1 base from J, leaving 8 bases between. CDR3 amino acids: CASSLVTGSYNEQFF. CDR3 coding DNA: TGCGCCAGCAGCTTGGTCACGGGTTCCTACAATGAGCAGTTCTTC.

The V gene is TRBV6-1, the J gene TRBJ2-7, with unresolved D. This CDR3 has 12 residues. The germline V gene encodes CDR1 MNHNS and CDR2 SASEGT. V was cut by 5 bases and J by 4 bases, with 9 bases left in between. The CDR3 DNA sequence: TGTGCCAGCAGTAATTCCTGGTACGAGCAGTACTTC. This translates into CASSNSWYEQYF.

V gene TRBV7-3 combines with J gene TRBJ2-2; possibly TRBD1 for D (6 bases). Germline V lookup: CDR1 SGHTA, CDR2 FQGTGA. The CDR3 covers 19 residues. Trimming shortened V by 1 base and J by 3 bases, and 21 bases separated the two germline ends. CDR3 in amino acids: CASSLIPSNYRVDTGELFF. CDR3 nucleotide sequence: TGTGCCAGCAGCTTAATCCCCTCGAATTACAGGGTGGACACCGGGGAGCTGTTTTTT. Filled out from reference TRBV7-3 and TRBJ2-2, the complete variable domain reads GAGVSQTPSNKVTEKGKYVELRCDPISGHTALYWYRQSLGQGPEFLIYFQGTGAADDSGLPNDRFFAVRPEGSVSTLKIQRTERGDSAVYLCASSLIPSNYRVDTGELFFGEGSRLTVL.

The rearrangement links TRBV2 to TRBJ2-1; TRBD2 might be the D (5 bases). The CDR3 is 9 residues long. Germline V gives CDR1 SNHLY, CDR2 FYNNEI. V was trimmed by 10 bases and J by 15 bases, leaving 13 bases between them. This CDR3 reads CATGVGGFF. In DNA, the CDR3 is TGTGCCACCGGGGTAGGTGGGTTCTTC. The whole variable domain, remainder taken from reference TRBV2 and TRBJ2-1, is EPEVTQTPSHQVTQMGQEVILRCVPISNHLYFYWYRQILGQKVEFLVSFYNNEISEKSEIFDDQFSVERPDGSNFTLKIRSTKLEDSAMYFCATGVGGFFGPGTRLTVL.

The sample holds one count of this clone. The rearrangement uses TRBV6-5 and TRBJ2-7; 9 nucleotides match TRBD1. Germline V lookup: CDR1 MNHEY, CDR2 SVGAGI. This CDR3 contains 15 residues. V dropped 5 bases and J dropped 2; count of bases not matched to a gene: 7. The CDR3 DNA reads TGTGCCAGCAGTCATCCGGGACAGGGAACCTACGAGCAGTACTTC. It yields the protein CASSHPGQGTYEQYF.

The rearrangement links TRBV5-6 to TRBJ2-3; 8 bases align to TRBD2. CDR3 length: 15 residues. V was clipped by 4 bases and J by 5 bases; unmatched bases: 9. Germline-derived CDR1 and CDR2 are SGHDT and YYEEEE. CDR3: CASSPGGIREDTQYF. The CDR3 DNA reads as TGTGCCAGCAGCCCGGGGGGGATCCGCGAAGATACGCAGTATTTT. Filled out from reference TRBV5-6 and TRBJ2-3, the complete variable domain reads DAGVTQSPTHLIKTRGQQVTLRCSPKSGHDTVSWYQQALGQGPQFIFQYYEEEERQRGNFPDRFSGHQFPNYSSELNVNALLLGDSALYLCASSPGGIREDTQYFGPGTRLTVL.

The chain combines TRBV7-8 with TRBJ2-2, with TRBD2 identical over 8 bases. Germline V CDR1 and CDR2: SGHVS, FQNEAQ. This CDR3 has 17 amino acids. Trimming at V came to 0 bases and at J to 5 bases, leaving 8 bases not matched to a gene. The CDR3 loop reads CASSLAASGSLTGELFF. The CDR3 region has the DNA TGTGCCAGCAGCTTAGCGGCTAGCGGGTCATTAACCGGGGAGCTGTTTTTT.

V gene TRBV5-1 combines with J gene TRBJ2-7, with TRBD2 matching 9 bases. Germline lookup yields CDR1 SGHRS and CDR2 YFSETQ. Losses at the gene ends were 0 bases for V and 2 bases for J; bases not matched to a gene: 3. This CDR3 is 15 amino acids long. The CDR3 region is CASSLELAGPYEQYF. DNA for the CDR3: TGCGCCAGCAGCTTGGAGCTAGCGGGACCCTACGAGCAGTACTTC.

V is TRBV28 and J is TRBJ2-7; D might be TRBD1 or TRBD2, each matching 6 bases. Looked up from germline, CDR1 is MDHEN and CDR2 is SYDVKM. V gave up 9 bases and J gave up 7 bases, with 13 bases separating them. The CDR3 contains 11 residues. In nucleotides, the CDR3 is TGTGCCAGTCCCGAGGGGGGAGAGCAGTACTTC. It specifies CASPEGGEQYF.

To note about this clone: The sample has other DNA sequences that encode this CDR3 too. The rearrangement joins TRBV20-1 to TRBJ2-3; D is ambiguous. The V gene lost 3 bases and the J gene lost 4 bases, with 5 bases spanning the gap. Per germline, CDR1 DFQATT and CDR2 SNEGSKA (reference sequence). This CDR3 is built from 11 residues. CDR3 sequence (DNA): TGCAGTGCTAGTCTGGCAGATACGCAGTATTTT. Its translation is CSASLADTQYF.

The gene calls are TRBV28 and TRBJ1-2; D is unresolved. The CDR3 has 13 amino acids. Trimming pared 5 bases from V and 0 bases from J, leaving 7 bases between. Germline CDR1 is MDHEN and CDR2 is SYDVKM. The CDR3 DNA reads as TGTGCCAGCAGTCCGGGATCTAACTATGGCTACACCTTC. Amino acid sequence: CASSPGSNYGYTF.

The J gene is TRBJ2-2, the V gene TRBV5-8; D ambiguous. Trimming cost V 0 bases and J 1 base, with 13 bases left between them. CDR1 is SGHTS, CDR2 YDEGEE, per germline. The CDR3 contains 17 residues. CDR3 residues: CASSLAWVAGNTGELFF. As DNA, the CDR3 is TGTGCCAGCAGCTTGGCCTGGGTGGCAGGGAACACCGGGGAGCTGTTTTTT.

The chain is built from TRBV25-1 and TRBJ2-5; no firm D call. From germline, CDR1 is MGHDK and CDR2 SYGVNS. The V end lost 4 bases, the J end lost 0 bases, and 12 bases lay between the germline ends. The CDR3 has 15 residues. The CDR3 spells CASSAHQVYQETQYF. CDR3 coding DNA: TGTGCCAGCAGTGCACACCAAGTTTACCAAGAGACCCAGTACTTC.

V is TRBV7-2 and J is TRBJ2-1; tentatively, D is TRBD1 (6 bases). The CDR3 sequence is 14 residues long. Trimming took off 5 bases at V and 7 bases at J, with 15 bases between the two ends. Germline V gene data show CDR1 as SGHTA and CDR2 as FQGNSA. CDR3 in amino acids: CASSVGHPFNEQFF. The CDR3 DNA follows: TGTGCCAGCAGCGTGGGACATCCGTTTAATGAGCAGTTCTTC.